This T cell receptor (beta chain) was identified during a study of blood T cell repertoires in COVID-19. Overall study context: Acute and convalescent COVID-19 samples came from the United States, Italy and Spain. Sample material is recorded as cDNA or gDNA derived from T cells, B-cell-depleted T cells, or PBMCs.

Patients at the Seattle site were enrolled during active infection and followed longitudinally. Per the original methods: Reference gene primers were amplified, and this amplification served to estimate nucleated cell counts. This table comes from immunoSEQ multiplex PCR, and its TCRdb copy is limited to in-frame clones, with some not included. V and J calls and clone size are copied from that table; D and trimming were computed from the DNA. The sample comprises 300,000 to 400,000 clones, more than 80% of which are singletons, and around 3% rests with the top ten. V dropped 1 base and J dropped 4; count of bases not matched to a gene: 8. The CDR3 is 17 amino acids. The germline gives CDR1 LGHNA, CDR2 YSLEER.

The gene calls are TRBV4-3 and TRBJ1-2; TRBD1 agrees at 11 bases. The sample consisted of peripheral blood. This receptor was taken from a woman in her 30s with COVID-19, enrolled during active disease. This CDR3 is CASSQGMDRGRTYGYTF. CDR3 coding DNA: TGCGCCAGCAGCCAAGGGATGGACAGGGGGCGGACCTATGGCTACACCTTC.